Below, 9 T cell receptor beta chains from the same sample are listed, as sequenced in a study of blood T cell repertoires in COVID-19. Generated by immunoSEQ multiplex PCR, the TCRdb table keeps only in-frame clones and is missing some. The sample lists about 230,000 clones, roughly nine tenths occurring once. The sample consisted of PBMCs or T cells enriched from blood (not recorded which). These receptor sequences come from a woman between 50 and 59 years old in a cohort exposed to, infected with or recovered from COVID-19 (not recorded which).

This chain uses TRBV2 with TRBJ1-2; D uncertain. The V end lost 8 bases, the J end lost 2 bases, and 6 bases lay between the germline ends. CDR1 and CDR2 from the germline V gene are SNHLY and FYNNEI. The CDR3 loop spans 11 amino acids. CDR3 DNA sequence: TGTGCCAGCGTACACAACTATGGCTACACCTTC. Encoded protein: CASVHNYGYTF.

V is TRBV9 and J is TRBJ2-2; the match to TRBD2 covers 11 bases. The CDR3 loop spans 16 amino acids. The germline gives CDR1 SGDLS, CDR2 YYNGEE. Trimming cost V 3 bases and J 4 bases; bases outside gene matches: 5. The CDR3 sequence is CASSAPLAGGTGELFF. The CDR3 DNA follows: TGTGCCAGCAGCGCGCCCCTAGCGGGGGGCACCGGGGAGCTGTTTTTT.

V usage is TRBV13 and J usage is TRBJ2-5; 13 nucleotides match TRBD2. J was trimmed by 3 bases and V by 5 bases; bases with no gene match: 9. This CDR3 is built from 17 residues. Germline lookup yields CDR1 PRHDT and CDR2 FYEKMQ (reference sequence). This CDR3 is CASSPPHGTSGEETQYF. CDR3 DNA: TGTGCCAGCAGCCCCCCCCACGGGACTAGCGGGGAAGAGACCCAGTACTTC.

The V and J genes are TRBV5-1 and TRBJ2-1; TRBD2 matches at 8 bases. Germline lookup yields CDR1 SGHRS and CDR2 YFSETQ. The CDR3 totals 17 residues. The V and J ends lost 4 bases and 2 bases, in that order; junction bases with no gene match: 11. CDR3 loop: CASSRRAPGGPYNEQFF. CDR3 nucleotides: TGCGCCAGCAGCCGGAGGGCGCCGGGGGGGCCCTACAATGAGCAGTTCTTC. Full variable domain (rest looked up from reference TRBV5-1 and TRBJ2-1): KAGVTQTPRYLIKTRGQQVTLSCSPISGHRSVSWYQQTPGQGLQFLFEYFSETQRNKGNFPGRFSGRQFSNSRSEMNVSTLELGDSALYLCASSRRAPGGPYNEQFFGPGTRLTVL.

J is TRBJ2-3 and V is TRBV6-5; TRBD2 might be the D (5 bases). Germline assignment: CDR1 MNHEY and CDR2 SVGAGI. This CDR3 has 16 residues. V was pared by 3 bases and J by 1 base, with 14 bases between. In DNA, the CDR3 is TGTGCCAGCAGTTATCATTCCCGGGGAGGCACAGATACGCAGTATTTT. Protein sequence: CASSYHSRGGTDTQYF.

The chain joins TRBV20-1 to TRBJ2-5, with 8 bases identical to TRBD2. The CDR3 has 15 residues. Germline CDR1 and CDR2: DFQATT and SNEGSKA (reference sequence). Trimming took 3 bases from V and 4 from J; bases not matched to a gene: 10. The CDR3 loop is CSASRYSGVGETQYF. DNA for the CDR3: TGCAGTGCTAGTCGGTATAGCGGGGTGGGAGAGACCCAGTACTTC.

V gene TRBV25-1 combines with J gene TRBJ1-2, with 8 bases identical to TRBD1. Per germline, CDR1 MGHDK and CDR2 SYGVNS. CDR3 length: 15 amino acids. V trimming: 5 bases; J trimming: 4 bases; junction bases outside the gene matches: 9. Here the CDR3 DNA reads TGTGCCAGCAGTTCCCAGGACAGGGCGCTCTATGGCTACACCTTC. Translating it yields CASSSQDRALYGYTF.

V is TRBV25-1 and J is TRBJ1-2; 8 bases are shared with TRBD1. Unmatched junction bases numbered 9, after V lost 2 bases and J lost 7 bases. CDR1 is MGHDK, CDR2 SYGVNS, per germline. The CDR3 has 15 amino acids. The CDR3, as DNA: TGTGCCAGCAGTGAAAGCCCCAGGGGGCGCGGTGGCTACACCTTC. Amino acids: CASSESPRGRGGYTF.

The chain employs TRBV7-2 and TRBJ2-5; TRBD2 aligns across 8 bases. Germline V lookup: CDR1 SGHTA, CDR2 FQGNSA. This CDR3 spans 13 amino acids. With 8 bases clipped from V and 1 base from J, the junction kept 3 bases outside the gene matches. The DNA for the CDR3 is TGTGCCAGCCTAGCGGGCAGCCAAGAGACCCAGTACTTC. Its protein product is CASLAGSQETQYF.